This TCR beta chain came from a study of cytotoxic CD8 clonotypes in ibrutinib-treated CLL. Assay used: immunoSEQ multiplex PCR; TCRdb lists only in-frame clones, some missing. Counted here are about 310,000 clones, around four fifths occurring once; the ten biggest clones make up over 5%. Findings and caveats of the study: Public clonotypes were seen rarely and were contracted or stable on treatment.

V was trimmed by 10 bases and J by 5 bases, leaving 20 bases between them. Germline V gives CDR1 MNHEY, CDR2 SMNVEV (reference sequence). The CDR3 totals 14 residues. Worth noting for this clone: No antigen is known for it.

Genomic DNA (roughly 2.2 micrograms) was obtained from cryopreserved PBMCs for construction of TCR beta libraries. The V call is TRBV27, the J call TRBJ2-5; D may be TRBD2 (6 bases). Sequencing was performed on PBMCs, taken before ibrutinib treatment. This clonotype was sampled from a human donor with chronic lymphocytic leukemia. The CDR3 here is CATGGGLGSETQYF. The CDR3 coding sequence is TGTGCCACCGGGGGTGGCCTAGGGTCGGAGACCCAGTACTTC.